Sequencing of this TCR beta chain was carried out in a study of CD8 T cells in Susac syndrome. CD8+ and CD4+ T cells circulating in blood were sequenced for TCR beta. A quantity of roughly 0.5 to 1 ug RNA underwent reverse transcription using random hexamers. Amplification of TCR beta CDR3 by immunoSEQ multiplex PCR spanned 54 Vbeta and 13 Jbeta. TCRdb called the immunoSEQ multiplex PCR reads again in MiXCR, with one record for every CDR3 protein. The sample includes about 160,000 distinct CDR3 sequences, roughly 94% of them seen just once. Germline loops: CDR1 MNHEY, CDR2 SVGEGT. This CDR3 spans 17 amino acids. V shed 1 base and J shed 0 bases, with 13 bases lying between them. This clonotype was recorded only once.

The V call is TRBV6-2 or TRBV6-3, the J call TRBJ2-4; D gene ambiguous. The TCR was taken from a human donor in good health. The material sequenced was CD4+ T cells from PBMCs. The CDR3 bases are TGTGCCAGCAGTTACTTCTTAGGCCGTCTAGCCAAAAACATTCAGTACTTC. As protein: CASSYFLGRLAKNIQYF.